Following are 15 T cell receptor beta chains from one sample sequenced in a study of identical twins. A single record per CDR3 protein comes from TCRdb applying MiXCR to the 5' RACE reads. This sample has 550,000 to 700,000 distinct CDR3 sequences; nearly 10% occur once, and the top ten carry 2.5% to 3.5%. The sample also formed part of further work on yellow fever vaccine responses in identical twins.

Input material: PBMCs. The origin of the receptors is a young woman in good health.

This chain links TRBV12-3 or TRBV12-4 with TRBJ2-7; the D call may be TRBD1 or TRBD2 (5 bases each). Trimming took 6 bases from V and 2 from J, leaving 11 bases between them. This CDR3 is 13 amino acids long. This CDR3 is CASRSKGPYEQYF. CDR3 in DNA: TGTGCCAGCAGGAGTAAGGGACCCTACGAGCAGTACTTC.

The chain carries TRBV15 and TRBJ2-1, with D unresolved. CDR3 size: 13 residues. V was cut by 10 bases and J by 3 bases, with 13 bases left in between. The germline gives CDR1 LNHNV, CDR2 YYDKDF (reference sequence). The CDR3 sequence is CASSRTNYNEQFF. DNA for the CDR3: TGTGCCAGTAGTAGGACCAACTACAATGAGCAGTTCTTC.

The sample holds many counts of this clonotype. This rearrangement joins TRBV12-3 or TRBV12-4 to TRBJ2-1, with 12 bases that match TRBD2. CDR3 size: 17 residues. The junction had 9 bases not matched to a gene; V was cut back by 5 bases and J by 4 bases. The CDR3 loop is CASSHRLAGAEYNEQFF. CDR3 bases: TGTGCCAGCAGTCACCGACTAGCGGGAGCGGAATACAATGAGCAGTTCTTC.

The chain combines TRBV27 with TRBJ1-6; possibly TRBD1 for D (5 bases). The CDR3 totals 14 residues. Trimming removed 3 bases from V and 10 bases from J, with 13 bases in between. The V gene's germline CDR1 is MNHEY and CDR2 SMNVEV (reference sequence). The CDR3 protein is CASSLWGNGSPLHF. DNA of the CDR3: TGTGCCAGCAGTTTGTGGGGGAATGGGTCACCCCTCCACTTT.

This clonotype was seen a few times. Here the CDR3 DNA reads TGTGCCACCAGAAAAGGGCGGATAAACACCGGGGAGCTGTTTTTT. Encoded protein: CATRKGRINTGELFF. V is TRBV15 and J is TRBJ2-2; no clear D gene. The CDR3 is 15 residues long. CDR1 is LNHNV, CDR2 YYDKDF, per germline (reference sequence). The V gene lost 6 bases and the J gene lost 2 bases, with 13 bases spanning the gap.

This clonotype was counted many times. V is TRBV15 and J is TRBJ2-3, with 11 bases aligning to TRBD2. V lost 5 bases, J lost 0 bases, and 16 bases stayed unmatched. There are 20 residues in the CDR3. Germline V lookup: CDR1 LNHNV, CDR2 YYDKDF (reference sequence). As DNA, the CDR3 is TGTGCCACCAGCCGACTACTAGGGACTAGCGGAAGGTTTAGCACAGATACGCAGTATTTT. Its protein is CATSRLLGTSGRFSTDTQYF.

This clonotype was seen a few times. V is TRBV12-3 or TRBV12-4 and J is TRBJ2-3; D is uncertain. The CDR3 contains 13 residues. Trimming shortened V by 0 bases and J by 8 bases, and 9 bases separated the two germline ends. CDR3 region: CASSLASESTQYF. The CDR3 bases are TGTGCCAGCAGTTTAGCGAGCGAGAGTACGCAGTATTTT.

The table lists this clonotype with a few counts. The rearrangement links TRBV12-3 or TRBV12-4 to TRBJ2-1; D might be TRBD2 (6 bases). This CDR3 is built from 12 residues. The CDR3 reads CAGGGTYNEQFF. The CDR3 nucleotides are TGTGCGGGGGGTGGAACCTACAATGAGCAGTTCTTC.

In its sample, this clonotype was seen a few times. The DNA of the CDR3 is TGTGCCAGCAGCCATTATGGGGGCGGCTACGAGCAGTACTTC. Encoded protein: CASSHYGGGYEQYF. The chain uses TRBV14 and TRBJ2-7; TRBD1 might be the D (6 bases). Trimming pared 3 bases from V and 3 bases from J, leaving 12 bases between. CDR1 and CDR2 (germline): SGHDN, FVKESK. The CDR3 contains 14 residues.

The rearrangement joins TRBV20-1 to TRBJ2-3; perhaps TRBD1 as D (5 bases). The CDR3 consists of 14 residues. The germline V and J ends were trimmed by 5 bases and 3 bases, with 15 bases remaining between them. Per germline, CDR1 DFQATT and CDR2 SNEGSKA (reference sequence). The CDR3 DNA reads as TGCAGTGCTGGAACCAGGGAAGAAACAGATACGCAGTATTTT. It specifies CSAGTREETDTQYF.

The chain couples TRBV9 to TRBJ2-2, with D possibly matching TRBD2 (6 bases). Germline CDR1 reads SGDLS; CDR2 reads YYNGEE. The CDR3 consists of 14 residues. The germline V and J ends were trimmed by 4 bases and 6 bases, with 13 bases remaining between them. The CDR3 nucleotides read TGTGCCAGCAGCATTAGCGGTCAAGCCGGGGAGCTGTTTTTT. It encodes CASSISGQAGELFF.

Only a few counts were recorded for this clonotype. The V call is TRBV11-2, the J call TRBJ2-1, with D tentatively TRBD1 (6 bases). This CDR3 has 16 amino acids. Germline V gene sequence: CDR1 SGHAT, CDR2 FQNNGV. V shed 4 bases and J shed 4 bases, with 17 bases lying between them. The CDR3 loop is CASSSTGLIQYNEQFF. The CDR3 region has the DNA TGTGCCAGCAGCTCCACAGGGTTAATACAGTACAATGAGCAGTTCTTC.

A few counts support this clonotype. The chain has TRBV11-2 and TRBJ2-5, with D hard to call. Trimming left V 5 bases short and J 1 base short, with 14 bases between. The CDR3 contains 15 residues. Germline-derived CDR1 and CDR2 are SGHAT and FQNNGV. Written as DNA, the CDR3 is TGTGCCAGCAGCACCCCAAGGGTCCTCCAAGAGACCCAGTACTTC. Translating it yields CASSTPRVLQETQYF.

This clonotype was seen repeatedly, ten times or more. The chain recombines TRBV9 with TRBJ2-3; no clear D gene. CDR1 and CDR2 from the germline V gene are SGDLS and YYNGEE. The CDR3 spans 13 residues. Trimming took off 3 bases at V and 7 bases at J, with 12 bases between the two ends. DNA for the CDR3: TGTGCCAGCAGCGCCGTAGCCGGGCATACGCAGTATTTT. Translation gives CASSAVAGHTQYF.

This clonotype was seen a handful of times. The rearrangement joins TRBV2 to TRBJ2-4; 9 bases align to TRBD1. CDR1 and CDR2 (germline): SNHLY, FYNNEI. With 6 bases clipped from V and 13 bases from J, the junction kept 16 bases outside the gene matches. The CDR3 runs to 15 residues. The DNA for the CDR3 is TGTGCCAGCAGGGCCGGGACAGGGCCCTCCTGGGGGCAGTACTTC. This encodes CASRAGTGPSWGQYF.